The 27 T cell receptor beta chains presented below share a single source sample, sequenced in a study of low-dose radiotherapy and immunotherapy resistance in tumors. TRAV- and TRBV-specific primers primed first-strand cDNA, covering alpha and beta chains. TCR amplification used 15 to 20 PCR cycles, a constant-region primer and a V-primer adapter. A single record per CDR3 protein comes from TCRdb applying MiXCR to the reads. The sample has some 10,000 distinct CDR3 sequences, 69% seen once. Receptor source: a human donor with advanced metastatic prostate, ovarian, gallbladder or colorectal cancer (not recorded which). This table probably holds off-target reads from a library built for another chain.

CDR3 coding DNA: TGCGCCAGCAGCGGCCTAGCGGGTACAGATACGCAGTATTTT. Translation gives CASSGLAGTDTQYF. The chain is built from TRBV5-1 and TRBJ2-3, with 8 bases matching TRBD2. Germline trimming cut 4 bases from V and 3 bases from J; bases unmatched to any gene: 4. Germline V gene sequence: CDR1 SGHRS, CDR2 YFSETQ. This CDR3 comprises 14 residues.

The V and J genes are TRBV13 and TRBJ2-3; 13 bases align to TRBD2. Germline loops: CDR1 PRHDT, CDR2 FYEKMQ (reference sequence). The CDR3 sequence is 16 residues long. Trimming at V came to 6 bases and at J to 2 bases, leaving 5 bases not matched to a gene. The CDR3, as DNA: TGTGCCAGCAGGGAGGGGACTAGCGGGGCCACAGATACGCAGTATTTT. This encodes CASREGTSGATDTQYF. The entire variable domain, with the rest obtained from reference TRBV13 and TRBJ2-3, is as follows: AAGVIQSPRHLIKEKRETATLKCYPIPRHDTVYWYQQGPGQDPQFLISFYEKMQSDKGSIPDRFSAQQFSDYHSELNMSSLELGDSALYFCASREGTSGATDTQYFGPGTRLTVL.

This chain links TRBV5-6 with TRBJ1-1, with TRBD1 identical over 7 bases. Germline values: CDR1 SGHDT, CDR2 YYEEEE. The V gene end was trimmed by 5 bases and the J gene end by 4 bases; junction bases not matched to a gene: 5. CDR3 length: 13 amino acids. CDR3 sequence (DNA): TGTGCCAGCAGTCCGACAGGGATCACTGAAGCTTTCTTT. Its translation: CASSPTGITEAFF.

This clonotype was recorded a few times. This chain connects TRBV11-1 to TRBJ2-1, with 10 bases that match TRBD2. The CDR3 has 16 residues. The trim removed 1 base at V and 7 bases at J, leaving 7 bases unmatched. CDR1 is SGHAT and CDR2 is FQDESV in the germline V gene (reference sequence). The CDR3 DNA follows: TGTGCCAGCAGCTTAGGGGTTTCTAGCGGGAGTAATGAGCAGTTCTTC. This encodes CASSLGVSSGSNEQFF.

This chain links TRBV28 with TRBJ2-7; D gene unclear. Deletions cut 3 bases from V and 3 bases from J, with 9 bases between. CDR1 is MDHEN and CDR2 is SYDVKM in the germline V gene. The CDR3 extends over 13 amino acids. The CDR3 DNA is TGTGCCAGCAGTTTGGTTGGGGTCTACGAGCAGTACTTC. As protein: CASSLVGVYEQYF.

A few counts support this clonotype. Relative to the germline gene, one junction end is altered; a read error may explain this. This chain joins TRBV5-1 and TRBJ2-1, with 12 bases lining up with TRBD2. The CDR3 consists of 18 residues. Germline V CDR1 and CDR2: SGHRS, YFSETQ. CDR3 nucleotide sequence: TGCGCCAGCAGGTTGGGAACTAGCGGGAGGAGGCGTGGCAATGAGCAGTTCTTC. Amino acids: CASRLGTSGRRRGNEQFF.

The chain recombines TRBV12-3 or TRBV12-4 with TRBJ1-1; 7 nucleotides line up with TRBD1. With 7 bases clipped from V and 8 bases from J, the junction kept 7 bases outside the gene matches. The CDR3 length is 12 residues. For the CDR3, the DNA is TGTGCCAGCAAACTCGGACAGGCAGAAGCTTTCTTT. This translates into CASKLGQAEAFF.

This clonotype was detected a few times. The V gene is TRBV24-1, the J gene TRBJ2-3, with TRBD2 matching 10 bases. Trimming took 4 bases from V and 5 from J; bases not matched to a gene: 2. The CDR3 is 14 residues long. The germline CDR1 and CDR2 sequences are KGHDR and SFDVKD. CDR3 loop: CATSDSGRGDTQYF. CDR3 in DNA: TGTGCCACCAGTGACAGCGGGAGGGGAGATACGCAGTATTTT.

V usage is TRBV11-2 and J usage is TRBJ2-1; 10 nucleotides align to TRBD1. This CDR3 has 15 residues. Per germline, CDR1 SGHAT and CDR2 FQNNGV. With 3 bases clipped from V and 4 bases from J, the junction kept 3 bases outside the gene matches. The CDR3 DNA is TGTGCCAGCAGCTTCCGGACAGGGGGATACAATGAGCAGTTCTTC. Translating gives CASSFRTGGYNEQFF.

The chain's CDR3 is CASSQDLGARTTNIQYF. The CDR3 nucleotides read TGCGCCAGCAGCCAAGACCTAGGGGCGCGCACAACAAACATTCAGTACTTC. V gene TRBV4-3 combines with J gene TRBJ2-4; a weak D match, TRBD1 (5 bases). The V and J ends lost 0 bases and 6 bases respectively, with 18 bases between them. Germline V gene data show CDR1 as LGHNA and CDR2 as YSLEER. There are 17 residues in the CDR3.

The chain carries TRBV2 and TRBJ1-5; D is possibly TRBD1 (5 bases). This CDR3 region has 14 residues. V lost 8 bases and J lost 1, with 12 bases in between. CDR1 is SNHLY, CDR2 FYNNEI, per germline. For the CDR3, the DNA is TGTGCCAGCCGATACCCAGGGAGCAATCAGCCCCAGCATTTT. Its translation: CASRYPGSNQPQHF.

The CDR3 region has the DNA TGTGCCAGCAGCTTAGCGGTTAGCGGGGGGGGGAGCTCCTACAATGAGCAGTTCTTC. Amino acid sequence: CASSLAVSGGGSSYNEQFF. The V and J genes are TRBV7-2 and TRBJ2-1; 11 positions match TRBD2. Unmatched junction bases numbered 7, after V lost 0 bases and J lost 0 bases. Germline lookup yields CDR1 SGHTA and CDR2 FQGNSA. The CDR3 contains 19 residues.

The gene calls are TRBV30 and TRBJ2-7; D is ambiguous. CDR1 is GTSNPN and CDR2 is SVGIG in the germline V gene (reference sequence). The CDR3 is 13 amino acids. Trimming took 4 bases from V and 0 from J, leaving 10 bases between them. This CDR3 reads CAWIGSRSYEQYF. Written as DNA, the CDR3 is TGTGCCTGGATCGGCAGCCGCTCCTACGAGCAGTACTTC.

The chain links TRBV13 to TRBJ2-5; a possible D gene is TRBD1 (8 bases). Germline CDR1 reads PRHDT; CDR2 reads FYEKMQ (reference sequence). The V end was cut by 5 bases, the J end by 4 bases, with 17 bases between. This CDR3 is built from 15 residues. In nucleotides, the CDR3 is TGTGCCAGCAGCACAGGGGGGGGCCTAGGAGAGACCCAGTACTTC. Protein product: CASSTGGGLGETQYF.

The rearrangement uses TRBV14 and TRBJ2-2; tentative D call: TRBD1 (6 bases). The CDR3 is made up of 14 amino acids. Trimming left V 6 bases short and J 6 bases short, with 14 bases between. Germline CDR1 is SGHDN and CDR2 is FVKESK. CDR3 region: CASRRQDWAGELFF. CDR3 sequence (DNA): TGTGCCAGCAGGCGACAGGATTGGGCCGGGGAGCTGTTTTTT.

A single count supports this clonotype. The CDR3 bases are TGTGCCTGGAGTACATCGAACACTGAAGCTTTCTTT. Protein: CAWSTSNTEAFF. The chain couples TRBV30 to TRBJ1-1; D gene ambiguous. CDR1 is GTSNPN, CDR2 SVGIG, per germline (reference sequence). Trimming pared 2 bases from V and 1 base from J, leaving 5 bases between. There are 12 residues in the CDR3.

This clonotype was recorded only once. The CDR3 bases are TGTGCCAGCAGCTCGACAGGGGACCTACATGGCTACACCTTC. Amino acids: CASSSTGDLHGYTF. The V call is TRBV7-3, the J call TRBJ1-2, with TRBD1 matching 8 bases. The ends lost 4 bases at V and 6 bases at J; junction bases unmatched: 7. From germline, CDR1 is SGHTA and CDR2 FQGTGA. CDR3 length: 14 amino acids.

This clonotype was seen just once. The chain uses TRBV13 and TRBJ2-5; 9 nucleotides match TRBD2. CDR1 is PRHDT and CDR2 is FYEKMQ in the germline V gene (reference sequence). The CDR3 is made up of 15 amino acids. With V trimmed by 5 bases and J by 3 bases, 7 bases remained unmatched. CDR3 nucleotide sequence: TGTGCCAGCAGCCCCGGGATAGCGGGGGAAGAGACCCAGTACTTC. Translating it yields CASSPGIAGEETQYF. Based on the CDR3 plus reference TRBV13 and TRBJ2-5, the full variable domain is AAGVIQSPRHLIKEKRETATLKCYPIPRHDTVYWYQQGPGQDPQFLISFYEKMQSDKGSIPDRFSAQQFSDYHSELNMSSLELGDSALYFCASSPGIAGEETQYFGPGTRLLVL.

This clonotype has a single count. This sequence joins TRBV28 and TRBJ2-7, with 9 bases matching TRBD1. V gave up 3 bases and J gave up 3 bases; unmatched junction bases: 6. Germline V gene data show CDR1 as MDHEN and CDR2 as SYDVKM. The CDR3 is 15 amino acids. The CDR3 loop is CASSLPGQGFYEQYF. DNA for the CDR3: TGTGCCAGCAGTTTGCCCGGACAGGGGTTCTACGAGCAGTACTTC. Complete variable domain (other parts from reference TRBV28 and TRBJ2-7): DVKVTQSSRYLVKRTGEKVFLECVQDMDHENMFWYRQDPGLGLRLIYFSYDVKMKEKGDIPEGYSVSREKKERFSLILESASTNQTSMYLCASSLPGQGFYEQYFGPGTRLTVT.

Comment on this clonotype: Germline is not matched at one junction end, which may reflect a read error. The chain combines TRBV12-3 or TRBV12-4 with TRBJ2-1, with D perhaps TRBD1 or TRBD2 (5 bases each). This CDR3 is built from 13 residues. CDR3 region: CASRFSTQGVGLF. CDR3 sequence (DNA): TGTGCCAGCAGATTCTCTACCCAGGGAGTTGGGCTCTTC.

This sequence joins TRBV19 and TRBJ2-7; D unclear. Germline values: CDR1 LNHDA, CDR2 SQIVND (reference sequence). This CDR3 has 14 amino acids. V lost 0 bases, J lost 0 bases, and 6 bases lay in between. The DNA of the CDR3 is TGTGCCAGTAGTATAGATCGCGGCTCCTACGAGCAGTACTTC. Translated: CASSIDRGSYEQYF.

V usage is TRBV5-1 and J usage is TRBJ2-7; D is undetermined. Germline CDR1 SGHRS, CDR2 YFSETQ. The V end was cut by 0 bases, the J end by 6 bases, with 7 bases between. The CDR3 totals 12 residues. The CDR3 nucleotides read TGCGCCAGCAGCTTGGTTTTCGGCGAGCAGTACTTC. Its protein is CASSLVFGEQYF.

This chain uses TRBV7-6 with TRBJ1-2; weak D call: TRBD1 (5 bases). This CDR3 spans 14 amino acids. V was cut by 0 bases and J by 12 bases, with 17 bases left in between. Germline V gene sequence: CDR1 SGHVS, CDR2 FNYEAQ. The CDR3 loop is CASSLAIGAAVHTF. CDR3 in DNA: TGTGCCAGCAGCTTAGCGATAGGGGCAGCTGTTCACACCTTC.

This chain links TRBV20-1 with TRBJ2-3; perhaps TRBD2 as D (6 bases). The germline CDR1 and CDR2 sequences are DFQATT and SNEGSKA (reference sequence). This CDR3 comprises 13 residues. V was trimmed by 3 bases and J by 0 bases, leaving 7 bases between them. The CDR3: CSASGGSTDTQYF. The CDR3 region has the DNA TGCAGTGCTAGTGGGGGGAGCACAGATACGCAGTATTTT.

This chain connects TRBV7-9 to TRBJ2-1; TRBD2 agrees at 9 bases. This CDR3 comprises 17 residues. The ends lost 5 bases at V and 0 bases at J; junction bases unmatched: 8. Germline values: CDR1 SEHNR, CDR2 FQNEAQ (reference sequence). In DNA, the CDR3 is TGTGCCAGCAGCACCCGACTAGCGGCCGACTCCTACAATGAGCAGTTCTTC. Protein sequence: CASSTRLAADSYNEQFF.

This chain connects TRBV27 to TRBJ1-6; unclear D gene. The CDR3 loop spans 14 amino acids. With 0 bases removed from V and 5 bases from J, the gap between germline ends came to 5 bases. Per the germline V gene, CDR1 is MNHEY and CDR2 is SMNVEV (reference sequence). The CDR3 DNA reads as TGTGCCAGCAGTTTATCAGCAGATAATTCACCCCTCCACTTT. It specifies CASSLSADNSPLHF.

The chain employs TRBV6-6 and TRBJ2-1; the D is unclear. V was cut by 2 bases and J by 7 bases, with 6 bases left in between. Looked up from germline, CDR1 is MNHNY and CDR2 is SVGAGI (reference sequence). This CDR3 has 12 residues. This CDR3 is CASSYTRNEQFF. As DNA, the CDR3 is TGTGCCAGCAGTTACACGAGGAATGAGCAGTTCTTC.